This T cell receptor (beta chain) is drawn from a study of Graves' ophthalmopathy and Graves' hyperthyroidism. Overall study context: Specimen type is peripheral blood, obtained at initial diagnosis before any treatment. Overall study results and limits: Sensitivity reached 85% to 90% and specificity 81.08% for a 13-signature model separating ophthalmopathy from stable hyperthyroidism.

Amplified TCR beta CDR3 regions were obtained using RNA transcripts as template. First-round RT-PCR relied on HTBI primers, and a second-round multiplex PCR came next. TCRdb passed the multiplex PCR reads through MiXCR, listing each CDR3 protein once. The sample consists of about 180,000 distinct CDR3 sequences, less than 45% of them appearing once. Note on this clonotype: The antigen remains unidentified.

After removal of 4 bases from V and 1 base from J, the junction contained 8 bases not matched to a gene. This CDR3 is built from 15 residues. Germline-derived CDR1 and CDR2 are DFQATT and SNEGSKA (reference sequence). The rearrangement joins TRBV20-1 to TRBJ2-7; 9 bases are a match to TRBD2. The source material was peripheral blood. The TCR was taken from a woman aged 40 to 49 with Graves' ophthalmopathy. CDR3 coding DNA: TGCAGTGCTATTATTAGCGGGAGTGTTTCCTACGAGCAGTACTTC. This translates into CSAIISGSVSYEQYF.